These 27 T cell receptor beta chains came from one sample sequenced in a study of blood T cells in healthy people across ages. A second about 6 to 11 cycle PCR used barcoded and J-beta primers. TCRdb itself ran the 5' RACE reads through MiXCR, one entry per CDR3 protein. The table shows over 1,500,000 distinct CDR3 sequences, with approximately 50% occurring only once. Sequenced: blood. These receptors were taken from a woman in her thirties or forties in good health.

The chain combines TRBV6-2 or TRBV6-3 with TRBJ2-7; TRBD1 matches 7 bases. V shed 6 bases, J shed 1 base, and the junction held 6 bases outside the gene matches. The CDR3 spans 14 residues. Germline V lookup: CDR1 MNHEY, CDR2 SVGEGT. The CDR3 protein is CASRFLGQSYEQYF. The CDR3 nucleotides read TGTGCCAGCAGATTTCTGGGACAGTCCTACGAGCAGTACTTC.

The V gene is TRBV5-1, the J gene TRBJ1-5, with a possible D match to TRBD1 (6 bases). There are 17 residues in the CDR3. V was cut by 1 base and J by 0 bases, with 14 bases left in between. Per the germline V gene, CDR1 is SGHRS and CDR2 is YFSETQ. The CDR3 sequence: CASSLSGPDSSNQPQHF. As DNA, the CDR3 is TGCGCCAGCAGCTTGAGTGGTCCGGACAGTAGCAATCAGCCCCAGCATTTT.

This clonotype turned up a few times. CDR3 nucleotide sequence: TGTGCCAGCAGCGGGATGCCGGGACAGGGTACGAAAGAGACCCAGTTCTTC. It is translated as CASSGMPGQGTKETQFF. The chain carries TRBV9 and TRBJ2-1; 9 nucleotides agree with TRBD1. The germline gives CDR1 SGDLS, CDR2 YYNGEE. V trimming: 3 bases; J trimming: 13 bases; junction bases outside the gene matches: 20. The CDR3 is 17 amino acids. Variable domain in full (rest from reference TRBV9 and TRBJ2-1): DSGVTQTPKHLITATGQRVTLRCSPRSGDLSVYWYQQSLDQGLQFLIQYYNGEERAKGNILERFSAQQFPDLHSELNLSSLELGDSALYFCASSGMPGQGTKETQFFGPGTRLTVL.

V usage is TRBV24-1 and J usage is TRBJ2-5; 8 bases map to TRBD2. Germline CDR1 reads KGHDR; CDR2 reads SFDVKD. This CDR3 has 15 amino acids. Unmatched junction bases numbered 3, after V lost 0 bases and J lost 4 bases. The CDR3 coding sequence is TGTGCCACCAGTGATTTGAATCGGGGGGGAGAGACCCAGTACTTC. Its protein product is CATSDLNRGGETQYF.

This clonotype came up a few times. This chain connects TRBV15 to TRBJ2-3; either TRBD1 or TRBD2 may fit D (5 bases each). Looked up from germline, CDR1 is LNHNV and CDR2 is YYDKDF (reference sequence). The V end was cut by 0 bases, the J end by 5 bases, with 9 bases between. The CDR3 covers 14 residues. CDR3 sequence (DNA): TGTGCCACCAGCAGAGAGAGGGGAAGAGATACGCAGTATTTT. Its translation: CATSRERGRDTQYF. Drawing the rest from reference TRBV15 and TRBJ2-3, the complete variable domain is DAMVIQNPRYQVTQFGKPVTLSCSQTLNHNVMYWYQQKSSQAPKLLFHYYDKDFNNEADTPDNFQSRRPNTSFCFLDIRSPGLGDTAMYLCATSRERGRDTQYFGPGTRLTVL.

In its sample, this clonotype was seen a few times. The V call is TRBV6-6, the J call TRBJ2-5, with 7 positions matching TRBD1. CDR1 is MNHNY, CDR2 SVGAGI, per germline (reference sequence). The CDR3 runs to 15 residues. V trimming: 4 bases; J trimming: 4 bases; junction bases outside the gene matches: 9. The CDR3 here is CASSSGQDRLETQYF. The DNA of the CDR3 is TGTGCCAGCAGTTCCGGACAGGATCGATTAGAGACCCAGTACTTC.

This clonotype was picked up a small number of times. This chain connects TRBV20-1 to TRBJ2-7; D is uncertain. Trimming pared 0 bases from V and 5 bases from J, leaving 14 bases between. Germline CDR1 and CDR2: DFQATT and SNEGSKA (reference sequence). The CDR3 covers 14 residues. The CDR3 DNA reads as TGCAGTGCTAGAGATCGATTGGCTATCCACGAGCAGTACTTC. Encoded protein: CSARDRLAIHEQYF.

The genes are TRBV14 and TRBJ2-7; no definite D call. From germline, CDR1 is SGHDN and CDR2 FVKESK. Trimming took 1 base from V and 3 from J, leaving 7 bases between them. The CDR3 contains 13 residues. CDR3 amino acids: CASSQVTSYEQYF. CDR3 coding DNA: TGTGCCAGCAGCCAAGTTACCAGCTACGAGCAGTACTTC.

V and J are TRBV20-1 and TRBJ2-2; D assignment may be TRBD1 or TRBD2 (5 bases each). Trimming left V 0 bases short and J 6 bases short, with 8 bases between. The CDR3 contains 13 residues. Germline V gives CDR1 DFQATT, CDR2 SNEGSKA (reference sequence). Written as DNA, the CDR3 is TGCAGTGCTAGAGAGAGGGGTGCCGGGGAGCTGTTTTTT. This gives the protein CSARERGAGELFF.

There are a few counts of this clonotype. The chain joins TRBV2 to TRBJ2-3, with D maybe TRBD1 (6 bases). Germline loops: CDR1 SNHLY, CDR2 FYNNEI. V shed 5 bases and J shed 2 bases, with 32 bases lying between them. The CDR3 is made up of 21 amino acids. This CDR3 reads CASSRRIIGGEGSFPTDTQYF. CDR3 DNA sequence: TGTGCCAGCAGTAGGAGGATTATTGGGGGCGAGGGCTCCTTTCCCACAGATACGCAGTATTTT. The whole variable domain, remainder taken from reference TRBV2 and TRBJ2-3, is EPEVTQTPSHQVTQMGQEVILRCVPISNHLYFYWYRQILGQKVEFLVSFYNNEISEKSEIFDDQFSVERPDGSNFTLKIRSTKLEDSAMYFCASSRRIIGGEGSFPTDTQYFGPGTRLTVL.

This clonotype was seen a few times. The rearrangement joins TRBV20-1 to TRBJ2-5; D is unclear. This CDR3 has 15 amino acids. V was cut by 4 bases and J by 3 bases, with 18 bases left in between. The germline gives CDR1 DFQATT, CDR2 SNEGSKA (reference sequence). The CDR3 spells CSAKEPRLIKETQYF. DNA of the CDR3: TGCAGTGCTAAGGAGCCTAGATTAATCAAAGAGACCCAGTACTTC.

The chain couples TRBV6-2 or TRBV6-3 to TRBJ1-1; D is uncertain. CDR1 is MNHEY and CDR2 is SVGEGT in the germline V gene. The CDR3 is 14 amino acids. V was trimmed by 0 bases and J by 6 bases, leaving 11 bases between them. The CDR3, as DNA: TGTGCCAGCAGTTACTCACCTCCCTCTGCTGAAGCTTTCTTT. Translation gives CASSYSPPSAEAFF.

This clonotype was detected only a few times. The genes are TRBV9 and TRBJ2-5; 9 nucleotides agree with TRBD2. CDR3 length: 16 amino acids. The V gene's germline CDR1 is SGDLS and CDR2 YYNGEE. V trimming: 2 bases; J trimming: 2 bases; junction bases outside the gene matches: 7. The CDR3 bases are TGTGCCAGCAGCGTGGTTAGCGGGGGAGGGCAAGAGACCCAGTACTTC. Translation gives CASSVVSGGGQETQYF.

In its sample, this clonotype was seen a few times. The chain couples TRBV20-1 to TRBJ2-3, with 7 bases matching TRBD1. The V segment lost 6 bases and the J segment 4 bases; nucleotides outside the gene matches: 7. The CDR3 loop spans 13 amino acids. Germline CDR1 and CDR2: DFQATT and SNEGSKA (reference sequence). The CDR3, as DNA: TGCAGTGCGGAATACAGGGGCCCAGATACGCAGTATTTT. Encoded protein: CSAEYRGPDTQYF.

The CDR3 coding sequence is TGCAGTGCTAGAATCGGCAGGCCCGAGGGACCCCTCCACTTT. Protein product: CSARIGRPEGPLHF. The chain is built from TRBV20-1 and TRBJ1-6; D is undetermined. The CDR3 runs to 14 residues. Trimming cost V 2 bases and J 12 bases, with 17 bases left between them. From germline, CDR1 is DFQATT and CDR2 SNEGSKA (reference sequence).

V usage is TRBV28 and J usage is TRBJ1-2; no definite D call. V lost 5 bases to trimming and J lost 6 bases, with 16 bases between them. In germline, CDR1 is MDHEN, CDR2 SYDVKM. This CDR3 is built from 14 residues. CDR3 loop: CASSRWREGNGYTF. DNA for the CDR3: TGTGCCAGCAGTCGCTGGCGGGAGGGAAATGGCTACACCTTC.

This clonotype has a handful of counts. V gene TRBV7-9 combines with J gene TRBJ2-5; D might be TRBD2 (6 bases). The germline gives CDR1 SEHNR, CDR2 FQNEAQ (reference sequence). V was pared by 1 base and J by 4 bases, with 13 bases between. The CDR3 length is 15 residues. CDR3 nucleotide sequence: TGTGCCAGCAGCTTAGTTCTGGGACTCCCAGAGACCCAGTACTTC. Residues: CASSLVLGLPETQYF.

In this sample, this clonotype turned up a few times. The chain has TRBV12-1 and TRBJ2-7; TRBD1 was called by the table and not checked on the DNA. TRBV12-1 is annotated as a pseudogene. CDR3 length: 15 residues. CDR3 sequence: CASSFFRQRGYEQYF. The CDR3 DNA reads as TGTGCCAGCAGCTTTTTTCGTCAGAGGGGCTACGAGCAGTACTTC.

The V call is TRBV6-2 or TRBV6-3, the J call TRBJ2-7, with D maybe TRBD2 (5 bases). This CDR3 is 15 amino acids long. Germline CDR1 reads MNHEY; CDR2 reads SVGEGT. V shed 0 bases and J shed 3 bases, with 12 bases lying between them. The CDR3 is CASSYSGGQLYEQYF. CDR3 nucleotides: TGTGCCAGCAGTTACTCGGGCGGGCAGCTCTACGAGCAGTACTTC.

The chain links TRBV6-5 to TRBJ2-7, with D maybe TRBD2 (5 bases). Germline V gene data show CDR1 as MNHEY and CDR2 as SVGAGI. The CDR3 loop spans 14 amino acids. The ends were cut back, 0 bases at V and 10 bases at J, with 16 bases in the middle. The DNA of the CDR3 is TGTGCCAGCAGTTACTCTATTCAGAGGGAGACTCAGTACTTC. This translates into CASSYSIQRETQYF.

As regards this clonotype: Possible read error: a much larger clone is one base away. The chain links TRBV29-1 to TRBJ2-4, with D perhaps matching TRBD2 (6 bases). The end of the DNA is better explained by TRBJ2-7, so the J call may be wrong. From germline, CDR1 is SQVTM and CDR2 ANQGSEA. The CDR3 spans 10 residues. CDR3 nucleotide sequence: TGCAGCGTTGGGGAGGACGAGCAGTACTTC. Residues: CSVGEDEQYF.

This clonotype was seen repeatedly, ten times or more. This rearrangement joins TRBV5-1 to TRBJ2-7; the D is unclear. Germline lookup yields CDR1 SGHRS and CDR2 YFSETQ. CDR3 length equals 13 residues. The V end lost 0 bases, the J end lost 2 bases, and 6 bases lay between the germline ends. CDR3 bases: TGCGCCAGCAGCTTGGACCTCGCCTACGAGCAGTACTTC. Translating gives CASSLDLAYEQYF.

In DNA form, the CDR3 reads TGCAGCGTTGCACAGGGTCGGGGGGCGACCCAGTACTTC. Amino acid sequence: CSVAQGRGATQYF. The rearrangement uses TRBV29-1 and TRBJ2-5, with D possibly TRBD2 on 7 matching bases. V was pared by 4 bases and J by 7 bases, with 16 bases between. CDR3 size: 13 residues. Per germline, CDR1 SQVTM and CDR2 ANQGSEA.

The chain links TRBV5-1 to TRBJ2-7, with D perhaps TRBD1 (5 bases). In germline, CDR1 is SGHRS, CDR2 YFSETQ. With 5 bases removed from V and 4 bases from J, the gap between germline ends came to 16 bases. The CDR3 consists of 14 residues. CDR3 protein: CASRSVGQSYEQYF. The CDR3 bases are TGCGCCAGCAGGTCGGTGGGGCAGAGTTACGAGCAGTACTTC.

V and J are TRBV28 and TRBJ1-5, with TRBD1 identical over 7 bases. CDR3 length: 15 residues. Trimming removed 10 bases from V and 9 bases from J; junction bases left unmatched: 18. In germline, CDR1 is MDHEN, CDR2 SYDVKM. CDR3 residues: CATLRDSQMFTPQHF. CDR3 in DNA: TGTGCCACCCTCCGGGACAGCCAAATGTTTACGCCCCAGCATTTT. Filled out from reference TRBV28 and TRBJ1-5, the complete variable domain reads DVKVTQSSRYLVKRTGEKVFLECVQDMDHENMFWYRQDPGLGLRLIYFSYDVKMKEKGDIPEGYSVSREKKERFSLILESASTNQTSMYLCATLRDSQMFTPQHFGDGTRLSIL.

The chain uses TRBV20-1 and TRBJ2-5, with D tentatively TRBD1 (6 bases). This CDR3 contains 13 residues. The germline V gene encodes CDR1 DFQATT and CDR2 SNEGSKA (reference sequence). V lost 1 base and J lost 3, with 9 bases in between. The chain's CDR3 is CSARAGAEETQYF. CDR3 in DNA: TGCAGTGCTAGAGCAGGGGCGGAAGAGACCCAGTACTTC.

Concerning this clonotype: Mismatch with germline at one junction end may stem from a read error. The chain employs TRBV4-3 and TRBJ2-3; D is uncertain. This CDR3 contains 14 residues. Germline loops: CDR1 LGHNA, CDR2 YSLEER. The CDR3: CASSQDVRSDAQYF. The CDR3, as DNA: TGCGCCAGCAGCCAAGACGTAAGGTCAGATGCGCAGTATTTT.